These 2 T cell receptor beta chains share one sample of origin, sequenced in a study of cytomegalovirus exposure and HLA in healthy donors. Vbeta (60) and Jbeta (13) primers were used in the PCR. Measured with immunoSEQ multiplex PCR; TCRdb has only the in-frame clones, and not every one. This table holds 85,000 to 130,000 clones, 82% found once. Sequenced sample: PBMCs. The source is a man aged 45-65 years in good health and CMV-seronegative.

The V and J genes are TRBV7-2 and TRBJ2-7, with D uncertain. CDR1 and CDR2 (germline): SGHTA, FQGNSA. V lost 1 base to trimming and J lost 0 bases, with 7 bases between them. The CDR3 loop spans 14 amino acids. CDR3 coding DNA: TGTGCCAGCAGCTTAGGTTATAGCTCCTACGAGCAGTACTTC. The encoded protein is CASSLGYSSYEQYF. Combining the CDR3 with reference TRBV7-2 and TRBJ2-7 gives the whole variable domain GAGVSQSPSNKVTEKGKDVELRCDPISGHTALYWYRQSLGQGLEFLIYFQGNSAPDKSGLPSDRFSAERTGGSVSTLTIQRTQQEDSAVYLCASSLGYSSYEQYFGPGTRLTVT.

V and J are TRBV6-8 and TRBJ2-2, with 10 bases matching TRBD2. The CDR3 is 17 residues long. Losses at the gene ends were 2 bases for V and 2 bases for J; bases not matched to a gene: 5. CDR1 and CDR2 from the germline V gene are MNHGY and SAAAGT. The CDR3 loop is CASSYLTSGDNTGELFF. The CDR3 region has the DNA TGTGCCAGCAGTTACCTTACTAGCGGGGACAACACCGGGGAGCTGTTTTTT.